A single sample gave rise to the 25 T cell receptor beta chains below, sequenced in a study of T cell repertoires in cytomegalovirus infection. TCRdb redid the calling of the reads with MiXCR, one entry per CDR3 protein. The sample comprises 360,000 or so distinct CDR3 sequences, around a third of which are singletons, and roughly 14% rests with the top ten. Antigens for these TCRs are unknown. The sequences come from cultured PBMCs, collected from culture after CMV antigen stimulation. Every receptor here comes from a human donor in good health (CMV status not recorded). Some clones in this sample may be carry-over from other donors' samples.

This clonotype came up a few times. A much larger clonotype is one base distant, so this may be a read error. CDR3 DNA sequence: TGTGCCAGCAGCTTAGACTGGGGCACTGAAGCTTTCTTT. Its translation is CASSLDWGTEAFF. The genes are TRBV11-2 and TRBJ1-1, with D hard to call. Trimming removed 0 bases from V and 4 bases from J, with 6 bases in between. There are 13 residues in the CDR3. Germline CDR1 is SGHAT and CDR2 is FQNNGV.

The chain is built from TRBV4-1 and TRBJ2-1; a weak D match, TRBD1 (5 bases). The CDR3 consists of 15 residues. Between the trimmed V and J ends, which lost 4 bases and 2 bases, there was a span of 12 bases. Germline CDR1 is MGHRA and CDR2 is YSYEKL. The DNA of the CDR3 is TGCGCCAGCAGCCTGGACACGGCAGCCTACAATGAGCAGTTCTTC. Translated, it gives CASSLDTAAYNEQFF.

This rearrangement joins TRBV19 to TRBJ1-5; D is unresolved. V was trimmed by 5 bases and J by 2 bases, leaving 13 bases between them. CDR3 size: 15 residues. The germline CDR1 and CDR2 sequences are LNHDA and SQIVND (reference sequence). The CDR3 nucleotides read TGTGCCAGTAGTTATGACAACACGGGCAATCAGCCCCAGCATTTT. Translation: CASSYDNTGNQPQHF.

This clonotype came up many times. V is TRBV7-2 and J is TRBJ2-7; D is unresolved. Trimming left V 5 bases short and J 12 bases short, with 11 bases between. The CDR3 covers 10 residues. Per the germline V gene, CDR1 is SGHTA and CDR2 is FQGNSA. The CDR3 protein is CASSAETAYV. The DNA for the CDR3 is TGTGCCAGCAGCGCAGAGACGGCGTACGTC.

This clonotype turned up a few times. This chain links TRBV7-6 with TRBJ1-5, with 8 bases identical to TRBD1. The CDR3 totals 14 residues. J gave up 5 bases and V 5 bases, and 5 bases lay outside the gene matches. Germline V gives CDR1 SGHVS, CDR2 FNYEAQ. CDR3 in amino acids: CASSADRVDQPQHF. CDR3 in DNA: TGTGCCAGCAGCGCGGACAGGGTAGATCAGCCCCAGCATTTT.

This clonotype showed up just a few times. CDR3 DNA: TGCGCCAGCAGCCAAGATCAGTTGGGGGATAGCTCCTACAATGAGCAGTTCTTC. Amino acids: CASSQDQLGDSSYNEQFF. J is TRBJ2-1 and V is TRBV4-1, with D tentatively TRBD1 or TRBD2 (5 bases each). Germline lookup yields CDR1 MGHRA and CDR2 YSYEKL. Trimming cost V 0 bases and J 0 bases, with 15 bases left between them. The CDR3 extends over 18 amino acids.

This clonotype was seen a few times. V is TRBV7-2 and J is TRBJ2-1; D assignment may be TRBD1 or TRBD2 (7 bases each). Trimming left V 5 bases short and J 9 bases short, with 20 bases between. Germline V gene sequence: CDR1 SGHTA, CDR2 FQGNSA. CDR3 length: 15 residues. The CDR3: CASSPSGGAVGEQFF. The CDR3 DNA sequence: TGTGCCAGCAGCCCCTCAGGGGGGGCTGTCGGTGAGCAGTTCTTC. The full variable domain, completed using reference TRBV7-2 and TRBJ2-1, is GAGVSQSPSNKVTEKGKDVELRCDPISGHTALYWYRQSLGQGLEFLIYFQGNSAPDKSGLPSDRFSAERTGGSVSTLTIQRTQQEDSAVYLCASSPSGGAVGEQFFGPGTRLTVL.

This rearrangement joins TRBV4-3 to TRBJ2-3, with TRBD2 matching over 13 bases. The CDR3 has 15 residues. Per germline, CDR1 LGHNA and CDR2 YSLEER. J was trimmed by 9 bases and V by 2 bases; bases with no gene match: 5. This chain's CDR3 is CASSQTSGRAGTQYF. CDR3 in DNA: TGCGCCAGCAGCCAAACTAGCGGGAGGGCAGGGACGCAGTATTTT.

The chain combines TRBV2 with TRBJ2-3; TRBD1 aligns across 9 bases. CDR1 and CDR2 from the germline V gene are SNHLY and FYNNEI. The V segment lost 4 bases and the J segment 4 bases; nucleotides outside the gene matches: 6. CDR3 length equals 15 residues. The CDR3 DNA is TGTGCCAGCAGTGGGACAGGGGAGGTGGCAGATACGCAGTATTTT. Its protein product is CASSGTGEVADTQYF.

The V gene is TRBV6-6, the J gene TRBJ1-5; D unclear. CDR1 is MNHNY, CDR2 SVGAGI, per germline (reference sequence). This CDR3 is 16 amino acids long. V shed 4 bases and J shed 5 bases, with 18 bases lying between them. CDR3 in DNA: TGTGCCAGCAGTTCCCGGCACGGGGTGATTGATCAGCCCCAGCATTTT. Its protein is CASSSRHGVIDQPQHF.

The genes are TRBV7-2 and TRBJ1-1, with a tentative D call TRBD1 (5 bases). Germline lookup yields CDR1 SGHTA and CDR2 FQGNSA. The V end lost 3 bases, the J end lost 1 base, and 18 bases lay between the germline ends. This CDR3 spans 17 amino acids. The CDR3 loop reads CASSFSRHGAPNTEAFF. The CDR3 bases are TGTGCCAGCAGCTTTTCCAGACACGGGGCGCCGAACACTGAAGCTTTCTTT.

The genes are TRBV6-2 or TRBV6-3 and TRBJ2-1; TRBD1 might be the D (5 bases). CDR3 size: 17 residues. CDR1 and CDR2 (germline): MNHEY, SVGEGT. V was shortened by 2 bases and J by 5 bases, with 19 bases between the two germline ends. The CDR3 nucleotides are TGTGCCAGCAGTTACAGCAGAAGGGGTTTCACGGACAATGAGCAGTTCTTC. Translation gives CASSYSRRGFTDNEQFF.

The genes are TRBV20-1 and TRBJ1-5; D unresolved. Trimming cost V 6 bases and J 0 bases, with 9 bases left between them. Germline assignment: CDR1 DFQATT and CDR2 SNEGSKA (reference sequence). The CDR3 has 13 amino acids. CDR3 bases: TGCAGTGCCGGAGGTCCTAGCAATCAGCCCCAGCATTTT. Its translation is CSAGGPSNQPQHF.

This chain joins TRBV20-1 and TRBJ1-5, with 7 bases aligning to TRBD1. V gave up 6 bases and J gave up 4 bases; unmatched junction bases: 3. CDR3 length: 12 residues. Germline V gives CDR1 DFQATT, CDR2 SNEGSKA (reference sequence). The chain's CDR3 is CSAATGNQPQHF. DNA for the CDR3: TGCAGTGCGGCGACAGGGAATCAGCCCCAGCATTTT.

This chain links TRBV6-1 with TRBJ2-5, with a tentative D call TRBD1 (9 bases). Between the trimmed V and J ends, which lost 6 bases and 3 bases, there was a span of 32 bases. Germline V gene lookup returns CDR1 MNHNS and CDR2 SASEGT. The CDR3 loop spans 20 amino acids. The CDR3 nucleotides read TGTGCCAGCAGACCTCGGACAGGGGCGTCCCTTGGCGGGAGGAAAGAGACCCAGTACTTC. Translating gives CASRPRTGASLGGRKETQYF.

The J gene is TRBJ1-5, the V gene TRBV10-2, with 7 bases lining up with TRBD1. This CDR3 comprises 17 residues. J gave up 2 bases and V 0 bases, and 7 bases lay outside the gene matches. The germline CDR1 and CDR2 sequences are WSHSY and SAAADI. The DNA of the CDR3 is TGCGCCAGCAGTGAGTCGAGGGGGCATTCGGGCAATCAGCCCCAGCATTTT. Its protein product is CASSESRGHSGNQPQHF.

This chain joins TRBV7-9 and TRBJ2-1, with 9 positions matching TRBD2. With 2 bases clipped from V and 7 bases from J, the junction kept 6 bases outside the gene matches. Germline lookup yields CDR1 SEHNR and CDR2 FQNEAQ (reference sequence). This CDR3 region has 15 residues. In nucleotides, the CDR3 is TGTGCCAGCAGCTTAACCTTAGCGGGAGAAAATGAGCAGTTCTTC. Translating it yields CASSLTLAGENEQFF.

The chain joins TRBV12-3 or TRBV12-4 to TRBJ2-5; D perhaps matches TRBD2 (6 bases). Trimming removed 6 bases at V and 4 bases at J, with 12 bases between. This CDR3 is 13 amino acids long. The CDR3 DNA reads as TGTGCCAGCAGCCGGGAGTTAGGAGAGACCCAGTACTTC. Amino acids: CASSRELGETQYF.

The chain joins TRBV10-3 to TRBJ2-5; D perhaps matches TRBD1 (6 bases). Germline CDR1 reads ENHRY; CDR2 reads SYGVKD. This CDR3 has 14 residues. V was cut by 9 bases and J by 5 bases, with 19 bases left in between. The CDR3 DNA sequence: TGTGCCATAAATATGGGCAGGGGTGACGAGACCCAGTACTTC. Amino acid sequence: CAINMGRGDETQYF.

This clonotype was found once. This rearrangement joins TRBV12-3 or TRBV12-4 to TRBJ2-4; D may be TRBD1 or TRBD2 (6 bases each). The length of the CDR3 is 14 residues. Trimming shortened V by 5 bases and J by 13 bases, and 21 bases separated the two germline ends. The CDR3 bases are TGTGCCAGCAGTCCCCTACAGGGCCTAGGGGGGCAGTACTTC. Amino acids: CASSPLQGLGGQYF.

J is TRBJ2-5 and V is TRBV12-3 or TRBV12-4, with D possibly being TRBD1 or TRBD2 (5 bases each). With 3 bases removed from V and 2 bases from J, the gap between germline ends came to 10 bases. The CDR3 length is 14 residues. The CDR3 DNA reads as TGTGCCAGCAGTTTCTGGGACGGACAAGAGACCCAGTACTTC. Its protein product is CASSFWDGQETQYF.

This clonotype was seen a handful of times. This chain connects TRBV15 to TRBJ1-5; D not certain. The germline V gene has CDR1 LNHNV and CDR2 YYDKDF (reference sequence). Trimming cost V 0 bases and J 0 bases, with 12 bases left between them. This CDR3 is built from 17 residues. The CDR3 nucleotides read TGTGCCACCAGCAGAGATGGCGTGGTTAATAGCAATCAGCCCCAGCATTTT. The encoded protein is CATSRDGVVNSNQPQHF.

This clonotype was counted only a few times. J is TRBJ2-5 and V is TRBV20-1; TRBD2 might be the D (7 bases). Trimming removed 0 bases at V and 5 bases at J, with 13 bases between. Germline V gene lookup returns CDR1 DFQATT and CDR2 SNEGSKA (reference sequence). The CDR3 consists of 14 residues. The CDR3 loop is CSARDSGGGETQYF. The CDR3 DNA reads as TGCAGTGCTAGAGATTCGGGGGGCGGGGAGACCCAGTACTTC.

This clonotype was picked up many times. The J gene is TRBJ2-5, the V gene TRBV7-2; 12 bases are shared with TRBD2. After removal of 4 bases from V and 4 bases from J, the junction contained 4 bases not matched to a gene. The germline CDR1 and CDR2 sequences are SGHTA and FQGNSA. This CDR3 has 15 amino acids. CDR3 loop: CASSSRLAGVETQYF. CDR3 coding DNA: TGTGCCAGCAGCTCCCGACTAGCGGGAGTAGAGACCCAGTACTTC.

This rearrangement joins TRBV7-2 to TRBJ2-5, with D perhaps TRBD2 (6 bases). The CDR3 consists of 15 residues. Germline loops: CDR1 SGHTA, CDR2 FQGNSA. V dropped 5 bases and J dropped 5 bases, with 18 bases sitting between them. The CDR3 DNA follows: TGTGCCAGCAGCGTCGGAGGGCCAAAGACGGAGACCCAGTACTTC. Translated, it gives CASSVGGPKTETQYF.